One sample yielded the 10 T cell receptor beta chains listed below, sequenced in a study of post-analysis software for immune sequencing data. Findings of the study overall: TRBV segments more frequent in patients than in controls numbered roughly 5 and included TRBV5-6, TRBV5-1 and TRBV20-1.

Their recognized antigens are unknown. Unique-molecular-identifier-tagged TCR beta cDNA libraries were used. TCRdb analysed the PCR reads with MiXCR anew, one entry per CDR3 protein. The table shows about 260,000 distinct CDR3 sequences, with 36% occurring only once. Source material: blood. The receptors were sampled from a girl aged 5 to 17 with multiple sclerosis.

The V and J genes are TRBV27 and TRBJ1-1; 10 nucleotides agree with TRBD1. J gave up 4 bases and V 6 bases, and 5 bases lay outside the gene matches. From germline, CDR1 is MNHEY and CDR2 SMNVEV (reference sequence). The CDR3 runs 14 residues. The CDR3 coding sequence is TGTGCCAGCAGGGGGGACAGGGGCGGCACTGAAGCTTTCTTT. Translated: CASRGDRGGTEAFF.

This clonotype has a handful of counts. This chain uses TRBV2 with TRBJ2-2, with D possibly TRBD2 on 6 matching bases. This CDR3 is 14 amino acids long. Trimming left V 6 bases short and J 1 base short, with 9 bases between. Per germline, CDR1 SNHLY and CDR2 FYNNEI. The CDR3 region is CASRGLQNTGELFF. In nucleotides, the CDR3 is TGTGCCAGCAGGGGACTGCAGAACACCGGGGAGCTGTTTTTT.

In regard to this clonotype: One end of the junction does not line up with germline, which may come from a read error. The chain recombines TRBV28 with TRBJ2-3; 8 bases are shared with TRBD2. CDR1 and CDR2 from the germline V gene are MDHEN and SYDVKM. This CDR3 comprises 15 residues. For the CDR3, the DNA is TGTGCCACCAGTTTGGTAGCGGGAAACACAGATACGCAGTATTTT. Amino acids: CATSLVAGNTDTQYF.

This clonotype turned up a few times. The rearrangement uses TRBV5-5 and TRBJ2-4; D remains ambiguous. The germline gives CDR1 SGHKS, CDR2 YYEKEE (reference sequence). The CDR3 loop spans 15 amino acids. With 0 bases removed from V and 0 bases from J, the gap between germline ends came to 7 bases. CDR3 loop: CASSLGFTAKNIQYF. CDR3 DNA: TGTGCCAGCAGCTTGGGATTCACAGCCAAAAACATTCAGTACTTC.

V is TRBV20-1 and J is TRBJ2-7, with D maybe TRBD2 (6 bases). This CDR3 has 12 residues. Germline V lookup: CDR1 DFQATT, CDR2 SNEGSKA (reference sequence). The CDR3 reads CTSRDLGYEQYF. CDR3 sequence (DNA): TGCACCTCCAGGGACTTAGGCTACGAGCAGTACTTC.

The chain employs TRBV5-1 and TRBJ1-1; D gene ambiguous. CDR3 length equals 15 residues. Germline V gene sequence: CDR1 SGHRS, CDR2 YFSETQ. Trimming cost V 0 bases and J 0 bases, with 9 bases left between them. CDR3 nucleotides: TGCGCCAGCAGCTTGGCCGAGAGCATGAACACTGAAGCTTTCTTT. Translating gives CASSLAESMNTEAFF.

J is TRBJ1-1 and V is TRBV5-6, with D uncertain. This CDR3 is built from 12 residues. The germline V and J ends were trimmed by 4 bases and 3 bases, with 7 bases remaining between them. The germline gives CDR1 SGHDT, CDR2 YYEEEE. CDR3 DNA sequence: TGTGCCAGCAGCCGCCTGGACACTGAAGCTTTCTTT. This gives the protein CASSRLDTEAFF.

This rearrangement joins TRBV10-3 to TRBJ2-4; the D is unclear. Gene TRBJ2-7 matches the end of the DNA better, so the J call may be wrong. This CDR3 has 13 residues. Germline V lookup: CDR1 ENHRY, CDR2 SYGVKD. CDR3 bases: TGTGCCATCAGTGAGGGACCGTCCTACGAGCAGTACTTC. Translated, it gives CAISEGPSYEQYF.

This clonotype was observed a handful of times. V and J are TRBV4-1 and TRBJ1-1; no firm D call. Germline lookup yields CDR1 MGHRA and CDR2 YSYEKL. Deletions cut 0 bases from V and 7 bases from J, with 12 bases between. This CDR3 is built from 14 residues. The CDR3 is CASSQESGDGEAFF. DNA for the CDR3: TGCGCCAGCAGCCAAGAATCCGGCGACGGTGAAGCTTTCTTT.

In its sample, this clonotype was seen once. The chain couples TRBV27 to TRBJ2-1; possible D gene TRBD2, 6 bases. The CDR3 totals 16 residues. Germline V CDR1 and CDR2: MNHEY, SMNVEV (reference sequence). Trimming cost V 5 bases and J 2 bases, with 16 bases left between them. The CDR3 sequence: CASSHTYGRAYNEQFF. The CDR3 coding sequence is TGTGCCAGCAGTCACACTTACGGGAGAGCCTACAATGAGCAGTTCTTC.